Detailed here is one T cell receptor beta chain. Arm-PCR of CDR3 regions and iRepertoire HTBI primers were used to build TCR beta libraries. TCRdb recomputed calls from the multiplex PCR reads with MiXCR, one row per CDR3 protein. Seen here are 520,000 or so distinct CDR3 sequences, about 12% observed once, and the top ten hold 8.9%. This sample is part of a study of regulatory T cells in long-lasting Graves disease. Noted time point: newly diagnosed GD, antithyroid drugs for less than 3 months. Generation of the TCR library employed RNA extracted from PBMCs. Into tubes containing EDTA, roughly 8.3 milliliters of peripheral blood were drawn. CDR3 length: 16 residues. Germline V gene lookup returns CDR1 LNHDA and CDR2 SQIVND (reference sequence). Trimming shortened V by 1 base and J by 0 bases, and 10 bases separated the two germline ends. The data also belong to a second study, concerning T cells in Graves' hyperthyroidism and ophthalmopathy. That paper notes: First-round RT-PCR with HTBI primers amplified the TCR CDR3 region. Most thyroid clonotypes expanded above 0.001 were also detected in blood.

The source was peripheral blood mononuclear cells (PBMCs), collected at new diagnosis, from a patient treated with antithyroid drugs. The receptor was derived from a woman aged 25 to 39 with Graves disease. This chain connects TRBV19 to TRBJ2-4; no clear D gene. As DNA, the CDR3 is TGTGCCAGTAGTATAGGCAAGGGATTAGCCAAAAACATTCAGTACTTC. It translates to CASSIGKGLAKNIQYF.